This T cell receptor beta chain was obtained from a study of blood T cell repertoires in COVID-19. Data came from immunoSEQ multiplex PCR; TCRdb stores just in-frame clones and leaves some out. The sample contains 30,000 or so clones, about 90% of which appear only once. The germline CDR1 and CDR2 sequences are LNHDA and SQIVND (reference sequence). The CDR3 is 12 amino acids. Trimming left V 7 bases short and J 1 base short, with 7 bases between. Source material: peripheral blood. The TCR comes from a man in his sixties with active COVID-19. The chain uses TRBV19 and TRBJ1-1; D is possibly TRBD1 (6 bases). CDR3 protein: CASIGGNTEAFF. CDR3 DNA sequence: TGTGCCAGTATAGGGGGGAACACTGAAGCTTTCTTT.